This T cell receptor (beta chain) appears in the sequencing data of a study of cytomegalovirus exposure and HLA in healthy donors (dated by TCRdb to the late 2010s). Regarding the study in general: An earlier analysis of roughly 500 of the donors reported 276 Gb of sequence data and some 110 million unique TCR beta sequences obtained from some 170 million T cells. An early release that covered about 600 HLA-typed donors contained approximately 300 gigabases of sequencing data and 65 million to 100 million unique TCR sequences. Of the roughly 390 genotyped donors, around 81% fell in the genetic ancestry cluster associated with self-reported Caucasian donors. The study aimed to test whether cataloging public T cell receptors could reveal signatures of past pathogen exposure. Using immunosequencing, the study profiled T cell repertoires from about 620 subjects and related those repertoires to cytomegalovirus serostatus. A separate validation cohort of approximately 130 different subjects was used in addition to the 666-subject first cohort. To predict cytomegalovirus infection status, the study combined high-throughput TCR immunosequencing, statistical association of individual TCRs with disease status, and machine learning. In a later analysis, previously published TCR beta repertoires from several hundred donors were re-analyzed and high-resolution HLA genotyping was added so that TCR occurrence patterns could be studied. Rather than using new phenotypic data, the later analysis identified candidate immune exposures from TCR beta sequences and from how often those sequences occurred across donors. An earlier analysis of several hundred of the donors used high-throughput TCR beta sequencing to judge whether each TCR beta V gene segment behaved as functional or pseudogenic. Donor age, sex, ethnicity and CMV serostatus were compiled alongside the repertoire data. A later genetic analysis used genome-wide SNP genotypes for about 60% of the roughly 700 donors, treating that subset as a discovery cohort. All discovery cohort repertoires had been generated using a single sequencing platform. HLA typing covered class I and class II loci at four-digit resolution. Typing coverage varied by locus: about 629-640 donors for A, B, C, DRB1 and DQB1; about 520 for DQA1; more than 600 for DPA1; approximately 490 for DPB1. Because of strong linkage in the cohort, roughly five DR-DQ haplotypes were treated as single units for association and clustering. On average, around 200,000 unique TCR beta nucleotide sequences were sequenced per donor among a few hundred genotyped donors of the cohort, with 15% to 20% of those sequences being non-productive.

The cohort comprised fewer than 700 healthy bone marrow donors. At the time of sampling, all cohort members were nominally healthy, though unrecorded immune exposures were likely present. The donor tested CMV seropositive and was one of the 289 seropositive cohort members. A peripheral blood sample was collected from each donor, and TCR beta sequencing was performed on peripheral blood mononuclear cells. The Qiagen DNeasy Blood Extraction Kit was used to extract genomic DNA from the blood cell samples. General findings and caveats noted by the study authors: Linkage disequilibrium might explain the correlated functional status among segregating V segments, but an unknown experimental factor could not be ruled out. Because the 87-base-pair reads could not distinguish some IMGT-functional V segments, including TRBV6-2 and TRBV6-3, those segments were excluded. A further reported finding was that TCR beta sequences accurately predicted the HLA-A and HLA-B alleles for most subjects in the first cohort. Roughly 17 rarely observed V segments, including chromosome 9 orphons, were excluded from the earlier analysis of a few hundred of the donors because counts were too low. In this cohort, only TCR beta chains were sequenced, and detectable features were limited by the absence of alpha or paired-chain data. HLA typing was unavailable for some donors at each locus, so association tests used only the typed subset. The classifier was reported to diagnose cytomegalovirus status with high specificity and sensitivity in both the original cohort and the validation cohort. A group of highly shared sequence variants was considered likely to be a technical artifact of the sequencing pipeline. In a later analysis, several top co-occurrence clusters were reported to appear linked to parvovirus B19, influenza, CMV and Epstein-Barr virus. Most TCR sequences were observed very rarely across donors, whereas some public TCRs were present in many individuals. A later analysis found that TCR association rates varied across HLA loci, with DRB1 alleles showing the most associated TCRs and HLA-C alleles the fewest. A later analysis associated about 17,000 TCR beta sequences with specific HLA alleles at a false discovery rate of 0.05. A few of the identified cytomegalovirus-associated TCR beta chains were confirmed in vitro to be specific for cytomegalovirus antigens. Compared with the roughly 670-donor mean, donors in an Asian-associated ancestry cluster had fewer N-insertions in productive TCRs, according to a later genetic analysis. Most CMV-associated TCR beta chains appeared to be HLA-restricted in a later analysis, and the HLA associations seemed to be driven largely by CMV exposure. An association between a missense DCLRE1C variant and V-gene and J-gene trimming of TCR beta chains was found in a later genetic analysis and replicated in an independent cohort. The presence/absence analyses assumed that sequencing depth was roughly uniform across donors, and that assumption may not be true. When HLA alleles, especially DR and DQ, strongly co-occurred, TCR associations were difficult to assign to individual alleles. According to the authors, the approach could potentially be generalized to other disease states and immunological phenotypes. Immune exposure information for the cohort was limited to CMV serostatus. The study listed 150 to 200 TCR beta chains as associated with cytomegalovirus. A later analysis found that HLA-associated TCR beta chains were more clonally expanded and had lower generation probabilities than equally common non-associated chains. In an earlier analysis of some 540 of the donors, most TCR beta V segments appeared in productive rearrangements about 87% or about 30% of the time, broadly matching IMGT annotations.

V is trimmed back by 6 bases and J by 5 bases, and the junction contains 10 bases that no gene match accounts for. The CDR3 has 14 amino acids, counting the end cysteine and phenylalanine. This entry keeps only the CDR3 DNA: 42 bases, framed from base 1. Per the germline V gene, SGDLS is the CDR1 and YYNGEE is the CDR2. About this clone: What antigen it recognizes has not been identified. Per-base quality was not reported, and no clone a single base away is much larger than it.

The method was the immunoSEQ multiplex PCR assay. For the multiplex PCR, a mixture combining 60 forward primers for TCR Vbeta segments and 13 reverse primers for TCR Jbeta segments was used. The CDR3 region of rearranged TCR beta genes was amplified from genomic DNA by a multiplex PCR assay. The amplified TCR beta libraries were sequenced on the Illumina HiSeq System as 87-base-pair reads. As for the authors' bioinformatics: A later analysis counted 75 million to 100 million unique TCR beta chains across the 666 repertoires, and 9 million to 14 million of these chains were shared by at least two donors. A nearest-neighbor algorithm error-corrected the raw reads and collapsed the reads into unique sequences, merging closely related sequences to remove PCR and sequencing errors. V, D and J gene segments were assigned by aligning CDR3 sequences to IMGT reference sequences. Each retained sequence needed at least a six-nucleotide match to both a V gene segment and a J gene segment. A rearrangement was called productive if the CDR3 had no stop codons and remained in frame with V and J, and every other rearrangement was called non-productive. CDR3 was defined according to IMGT convention as the region running from the second conserved V-encoded cysteine to the conserved J-encoded phenylalanine. In an earlier analysis of just under 600 of the donors, sequences lacking an unambiguous match to a single V gene segment were excluded. An earlier analysis of approximately 590 of the donors called V segments functional above 56.7% productive rearrangements and segregating when the between-donor standard deviation exceeded 5%. To diagnose cytomegalovirus status from the catalog of TCR beta chain sequences, a statistical classification framework was built. In a later analysis, TCR nucleotide sequences were compared against IMGT/GENE-DB human TR gene sequences so that V and J genes could be assigned. In a later analysis, CDR3 sequences and most-parsimonious VDJ recombination scenarios were assigned using the TCRdist pipeline. In a later analysis, each TCR beta chain was defined by its CDR3 amino acid sequence together with its V-gene family, and reads without a unique V-gene family were excluded. A later analysis removed over 500 highly shared, low-generation-probability nucleotide sequences to deal with suspected cross-contamination and a sequencing artifact. In a later analysis, a clonal expansion index was calculated for each public chain from normalized within-repertoire ranks of inferred template counts. In a later analysis, generation probabilities were computed with a VDJ recombination model fitted to out-of-frame rearrangements, and the resulting probabilities were checked against IGoR. A later analysis scored TCR-TCR, TCR-HLA and TCR-CMV co-occurrence with hypergeometric tests, applying a repertoire-size bias correction to TCR pairs. False discovery rates were estimated in a later analysis by permuting HLA or CMV assignments 20 times. A later analysis grouped co-occurring TCRs with DBSCAN, adding TCRdist sequence similarity when clustering within HLA-allele-positive subsets. Repertoires with fewer than 30,000 or more than 120,000 public chains were left out of co-occurrence clustering, as were five repertoires with anomalous nucleotide sharing. The table comes from immuneACCESS by way of TCRdb, which keeps in-frame sequences with V and J called. Part of the clones is missing from these tables; in studies checked, under half for an unresolved V gene and the rest for unknown reasons. That table furnishes V, J and clone size, whereas the DNA furnished D and trimming. The sample contains over 150,000 clones, around 82% of them found a single time. About 11% of the sample rests with the top ten.

Input material: PBMCs. This receptor was obtained from a man aged 50-60 years in good health and CMV-seropositive. This sequence uses TRBV9 and TRBJ2-7; 8 bases in between match TRBD1. Here the CDR3 is given as CASTKGQGANEQYF. The DNA sequence is as follows: TGTGCCAGCACCAAGGGGCAGGGGGCAAACGAGCAGTACTTC.